This is a list of T cell receptor beta chains from one sample in a study of Ad26.COV2.S vaccination and SARS-CoV-2 variants. Clones were sequenced by immunoSEQ multiplex PCR, and TCRdb holds only the in-frame ones, with some missing. The sample carries 400,000 to 500,000 clones, about 91% recorded once. The sample here was peripheral blood, taken in a trial of Ad26.COV2.S vaccine versus placebo. These receptors were obtained from a person between 18 and 60 years old who received the Ad26.COV2.S COVID-19 vaccine or a placebo. CDR3s leave out the opening cysteine and the closing phenylalanine or tryptophan. Each record gives: V gene, CDR3 protein.

TRBV7-2,ASSLAGSGAANTGELF
TRBV25-1,ASGRAGGLYNEQF
TRBV5-1,ASSSRPGQGTDTQY
TRBV19,ASSIDGELGTDTQY
TRBV7-3,ASSARGPRETQY
TRBV5-1,ASSLGYREANYGYT
TRBV27,ASSFSVYSYGYT
TRBV5-1,ASTPGGDGRSEAF
TRBV4-3,ASSQDHRAARTYGYT
TRBV7-9,ASSLGGNGIRNEKLF
TRBV11-3,ASSLVGHSGEQF
TRBV9,ASSSGGQAVTQY
TRBV7-9,ASSLAPVWGRRDEQF
TRBV10-3,AISEQQGPYEQY
TRBV27,ASSSLAGAGDEQF
TRBV7-9,ASSLARLSPLH
TRBV6-5,ASNRQHDQPQH
TRBV12-5,ASAPSGQGYEQY
TRBV11-2,ASSEGGYEQY
TRBV9,ASSVVGLPYNEQF
TRBV2,ASSDSNQPQH
TRBV7-2,ASSLVYSARITEAF
TRBV30,AWKMNTEAF
TRBV7-9,ASSTDRGRETQY
TRBV5-4,ASSLSLRGSHNEQF
TRBV24-1,ATSERDSWYQETQY
TRBV6-5,ASSYSEFSYEQY
TRBV29-1,SGWDFHNEQF
TRBV5-8,ASSSLAPSYNEQF
TRBV18,ASSRDRVGNTIY
TRBV15,ATSRDMWAGDGYT
TRBV7-9,ASSRDSAPTEQY
TRBV3-1/TRBV3-2,ASSPTGFGYEQY
TRBV5-1,ASSFSAGAYNEQF
TRBV7-9,ASSLGQVQETQY
TRBV7-9,ASSSTGAYNEQF
TRBV29-1,SALGQGAGYT
TRBV9,ASSVDSNNANTGELF
TRBV21-1,ASSNKVWCTEAF
TRBV4-1,ASSLWTSGDNEQF
TRBV7-8,ASSPNTHEKLF
TRBV19,ASSIPRARQGTGELF
TRBV3-1/TRBV3-2,ASSRSSYEQY
TRBV2,ASSVLGGNGELF
TRBV6-4,ASSDSHGSGANVLT
TRBV7-6,ASSLEWRTYEQY
TRBV5-1,ASSPTGVGHTEAF
TRBV10-2,ASKLQGSQPQH
TRBV5-6,ASSPSPLRGATEAF
TRBV3-1/TRBV3-2,ASSQRPGRDMFLYGYT
TRBV7-2,ASSLMSVVDEQF
TRBV4-3,ASSQESGYASEAF
TRBV4-2,ASSRRAGGAGEQF
TRBV11-2,ASSLEIRVEQY